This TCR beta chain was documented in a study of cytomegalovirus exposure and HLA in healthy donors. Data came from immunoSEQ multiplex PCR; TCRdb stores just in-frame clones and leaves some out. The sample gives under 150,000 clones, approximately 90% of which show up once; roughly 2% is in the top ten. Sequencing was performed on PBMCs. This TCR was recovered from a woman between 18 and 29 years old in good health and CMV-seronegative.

For the CDR3, the DNA is TGTGCCAGCAGGACACAGGGCTTTAATGAAAAACTGTTTTTT. Amino acid sequence: CASRTQGFNEKLFF. This chain joins TRBV2 and TRBJ1-4, with D possibly TRBD1 on 6 matching bases. Trimming took off 6 bases at V and 4 bases at J, with 12 bases between the two ends. The CDR3 sequence is 14 residues long. CDR1 is SNHLY and CDR2 is FYNNEI in the germline V gene.